These 32 T cell receptor beta chains were sequenced from one sample in a study of neurological immune-mediated disorders (dated 2019 in TCRdb). The library was obtained by 5' RACE. The data were produced on an Illumina HiSeq 2500. Clones were called with MiXCR by TCRdb after fastp trimmed the public reads at Q25, and only in-frame beta chains were retained. Identical CDR3 protein sequences are pooled into one entry, listed with their most common genes and DNA. Within this sample are around 64,000 distinct CDR3 sequences, with roughly 12% of them counted one time only. Jointly, the top ten make up roughly 10% of the sample. Source material: PBMCs. The receptors come from a woman aged 55-70 years with HTLV-1-associated myelopathy (HAM/TSP).

Ten or more counts support this clonotype. The rearrangement uses TRBV6-5 and TRBJ1-1, with D possibly being TRBD1 (5 bases). Germline V gene data show CDR1 as MNHEY and CDR2 as SVGAGI. The V gene lost 7 bases and the J gene lost 11 bases, with 20 bases spanning the gap. The CDR3 runs to 13 residues. CDR3 sequence: CASTPPGGGEAFF. In nucleotides, the CDR3 is TGTGCCAGCACCCCGCCGGGGGGTGGTGAGGCTTTCTTT.

The table lists this clonotype with many counts. This rearrangement joins TRBV6-5 to TRBJ2-1; 12 bases fit TRBD2. Losses at the gene ends were 5 bases for V and 7 bases for J; bases not matched to a gene: 9. Germline V lookup: CDR1 MNHEY, CDR2 SVGAGI. The CDR3 spans 16 residues. DNA of the CDR3: TGTGCCAGCAGTCGAGGGTCTAGCGGGAGGGGGAATGAGCAGTTCTTC. Translated: CASSRGSSGRGNEQFF.

This clonotype was observed at least ten times. V is TRBV7-2 and J is TRBJ1-5; 9 nucleotides line up with TRBD1. CDR1 is SGHTA and CDR2 is FQGNSA in the germline V gene. The CDR3 runs to 16 residues. V lost 3 bases, J lost 5 bases, and 8 bases stayed unmatched. CDR3 sequence: CASSLGGDRADQPQHF. In nucleotides, the CDR3 is TGTGCCAGCAGCTTGGGGGGGGACAGGGCCGATCAGCCCCAGCATTTT.

This clonotype was seen at least ten times. This chain joins TRBV5-1 and TRBJ1-1, with D perhaps matching TRBD1 (5 bases). Trimming cost V 3 bases and J 3 bases, with 6 bases left between them. The germline V gene has CDR1 SGHRS and CDR2 YFSETQ. CDR3 length equals 12 residues. This chain's CDR3 is CASSSGHTEAFF. The CDR3 nucleotides are TGCGCCAGCAGCTCGGGACACACTGAAGCTTTCTTT.

There are many counts of this clonotype. This chain uses TRBV5-6 with TRBJ2-7, with D possibly being TRBD1 (6 bases). CDR1 is SGHDT and CDR2 is YYEEEE in the germline V gene. V shed 5 bases and J shed 2 bases, with 14 bases lying between them. This CDR3 is built from 14 residues. Written as DNA, the CDR3 is TGTGCCAGCAGGCAAGGCAGGGGAGCCTACGAGCAGTACTTC. Its translation: CASRQGRGAYEQYF.

V gene TRBV5-1 combines with J gene TRBJ1-1; D gene unclear. The germline gives CDR1 SGHRS, CDR2 YFSETQ. The CDR3 has 14 amino acids. V lost 5 bases and J lost 4, with 15 bases in between. The CDR3 region is CASRPPGGITEAFF. In DNA, the CDR3 is TGCGCCAGCAGACCACCGGGAGGAATCACTGAAGCTTTCTTT.

This clonotype has at least ten counts. The J gene is TRBJ2-4, the V gene TRBV12-3 or TRBV12-4, with 10 bases lining up with TRBD2. The CDR3 has 13 residues. J was trimmed by 7 bases and V by 5 bases; bases with no gene match: 2. CDR3 sequence reads: CASSRGLANIQYF. CDR3 sequence (DNA): TGTGCCAGCAGTCGGGGACTAGCGAACATTCAGTACTTC.

In this sample, this clonotype turned up many times. The CDR3 DNA is TGCGCCAGCAGCTTGCTAGAACAGGGGGTCCGCGAGCAGTACTTC. Translated: CASSLLEQGVREQYF. This chain connects TRBV5-1 to TRBJ2-7, with 8 bases identical to TRBD1. Unmatched junction bases numbered 9, after V lost 1 base and J lost 6 bases. The CDR3 runs to 15 residues. The germline V gene has CDR1 SGHRS and CDR2 YFSETQ.

This clonotype has more than one count but fewer than ten. The CDR3 DNA reads TGTGCCAGCAGCCCCCTGGGGGAGCTCGGCCCTAAGGATACGCAGTATTTT. Amino acids: CASSPLGELGPKDTQYF. The chain is built from TRBV3-1 and TRBJ2-3, with D perhaps given as TRBD1 or TRBD2 (5 bases each). Germline values: CDR1 LGHDT, CDR2 YNNKEL (reference sequence). Trimming took 4 bases from V and 6 from J, leaving 23 bases between them. The CDR3 totals 17 residues.

This clonotype was observed many times. CDR3 residues: CSARDQDRGSPLHF. In nucleotides, the CDR3 is TGCAGTGCTAGAGATCAGGACAGGGGTTCACCCCTCCACTTT. The V call is TRBV20-1, the J call TRBJ1-6, with 9 bases matching TRBD1. CDR1 is DFQATT and CDR2 is SNEGSKA in the germline V gene (reference sequence). CDR3 size: 14 residues. The trim removed 0 bases at V and 9 bases at J, leaving 3 bases unmatched.

This clonotype has at least ten counts. The chain employs TRBV20-1 and TRBJ2-4, with D maybe TRBD1 (6 bases). V was pared by 6 bases and J by 7 bases, with 16 bases between. CDR1 and CDR2 (germline): DFQATT, SNEGSKA (reference sequence). The CDR3 has 13 residues. CDR3 sequence reads: CSALATQGNIQYF. In DNA form, the CDR3 reads TGCAGTGCATTGGCCACCCAGGGGAACATTCAGTACTTC.

The chain links TRBV5-1 to TRBJ2-7; 13 nucleotides match TRBD2. The CDR3 sequence is 16 residues long. V was pared by 7 bases and J by 1 base, with 8 bases of the junction left unmatched. Germline CDR1 and CDR2: SGHRS and YFSETQ. CDR3 protein: CASSLLAGGRSYEQYF. CDR3 in DNA: TGCGCCAGCTCGTTACTAGCGGGAGGGCGGTCCTACGAGCAGTACTTC.

This clonotype appeared many times. The chain combines TRBV20-1 with TRBJ1-5, with 7 positions matching TRBD1. V trimming: 4 bases; J trimming: 0 bases; junction bases outside the gene matches: 6. The CDR3 loop spans 15 amino acids. Germline assignment: CDR1 DFQATT and CDR2 SNEGSKA (reference sequence). Here the CDR3 reads CSAIRGQFSNQPQHF. CDR3 DNA sequence: TGCAGTGCTATTAGGGGACAGTTTAGCAATCAGCCCCAGCATTTT.

The chain joins TRBV7-3 to TRBJ1-6; D remains ambiguous. The CDR3 is 13 residues long. V was clipped by 5 bases and J by 8 bases, with 10 bases between them. Germline CDR1 reads SGHTA; CDR2 reads FQGTGA. CDR3 amino acids: CASSLGVDSPLHF. The CDR3 bases are TGTGCCAGCAGCCTCGGGGTGGATTCACCCCTCCACTTT.

The chain links TRBV10-3 to TRBJ1-6; no definite D call. This CDR3 is built from 12 residues. The germline V gene encodes CDR1 ENHRY and CDR2 SYGVKD. V lost 7 bases and J lost 7, with 8 bases in between. CDR3 DNA: TGTGCCATCAATACACGAAATTCACCCCTCCACTTT. The encoded protein is CAINTRNSPLHF.

Many counts were recorded for this clonotype. The V gene is TRBV12-3 or TRBV12-4, the J gene TRBJ1-3; D not resolved. There are 14 residues in the CDR3. V lost 5 bases, J lost 0 bases, and 8 bases lay in between. The CDR3 sequence is CASSKTSSGNTIYF. CDR3 nucleotide sequence: TGTGCCAGCAGTAAAACAAGCTCTGGAAACACCATATATTTT.

Many counts were recorded for this clonotype. The genes are TRBV20-1 and TRBJ2-1; D unresolved. V was cut by 2 bases and J by 0 bases, with 17 bases left in between. Germline CDR1 reads DFQATT; CDR2 reads SNEGSKA (reference sequence). This CDR3 has 17 residues. CDR3 sequence: CSARSESSRPSYNEQFF. The CDR3 DNA reads as TGCAGTGCTAGATCAGAGTCGAGTCGTCCCTCCTACAATGAGCAGTTCTTC.

This chain uses TRBV5-5 with TRBJ2-1; 7 bases align to TRBD2. V lost 2 bases, J lost 4 bases, and 12 bases stayed unmatched. The CDR3 is 17 residues long. Germline-derived CDR1 and CDR2 are SGHKS and YYEKEE (reference sequence). CDR3 in DNA: TGTGCCAGCAGCTTTACGGGAGGAGCGGGAAAGTACAATGAGCAGTTCTTC. It codes for CASSFTGGAGKYNEQFF.

This clonotype was seen more than once but under ten times. The chain is built from TRBV20-1 and TRBJ2-7, with a possible D match to TRBD1 (5 bases). The ends were cut back, 0 bases at V and 7 bases at J, with 19 bases in the middle. The CDR3 contains 15 residues. The germline CDR1 and CDR2 sequences are DFQATT and SNEGSKA (reference sequence). CDR3 nucleotide sequence: TGCAGTGCTAGAGATATCCAGGGCGGACCAGGGGAGCAGTACTTC. Protein product: CSARDIQGGPGEQYF.

This clonotype was detected ten times or more. The chain couples TRBV7-9 to TRBJ2-6; 9 bases are a match to TRBD1. V was clipped by 6 bases and J by 2 bases; unmatched bases: 5. The CDR3 spans 16 residues. The germline V gene encodes CDR1 SEHNR and CDR2 FQNEAQ (reference sequence). The CDR3 DNA sequence: TGTGCCAGCAGTCTCGGGACAGGGCCTGGGGCCAACGTCCTGACTTTC. Its translation: CASSLGTGPGANVLTF. Filled out from reference TRBV7-9 and TRBJ2-6, the complete variable domain reads DTGVSQNPRHKITKRGQNVTFRCDPISEHNRLYWYRQTLGQGPEFLTYFQNEAQLEKSRLLSDRFSAERPKGSFSTLEIQRTEQGDSAMYLCASSLGTGPGANVLTFGAGSRLTVL.

This clonotype was seen repeatedly, ten times or more. CDR3 sequence reads: CASSLRGSGRGETQYF. The CDR3 DNA sequence: TGCGCCAGCAGCTTGCGGGGTAGCGGGAGAGGAGAGACCCAGTACTTC. The chain recombines TRBV5-1 with TRBJ2-5; 9 bases match TRBD2. CDR3 size: 16 residues. Germline CDR1 SGHRS, CDR2 YFSETQ. The J segment lost 4 bases and the V segment lost 1 base, leaving 8 bases of the junction unmatched.

There are many counts of this clonotype. The chain is built from TRBV11-2 and TRBJ2-2; the D gene is possibly TRBD1 (5 bases). This CDR3 is built from 14 residues. CDR1 is SGHAT, CDR2 FQNNGV, per germline. Trimming cost V 4 bases and J 7 bases, with 13 bases left between them. The chain's CDR3 is CASSSQSGNGELFF. In DNA form, the CDR3 reads TGTGCCAGCAGCTCTCAGTCAGGGAACGGGGAGCTGTTTTTT. Supplemented by reference TRBV11-2 and TRBJ2-2, the full variable domain reads EAGVAQSPRYKIIEKRQSVAFWCNPISGHATLYWYQQILGQGPKLLIQFQNNGVVDDSQLPKDRFSAERLKGVDSTLKIQPAKLEDSAVYLCASSSQSGNGELFFGEGSRLTVL.

Many counts were recorded for this clonotype. The chain combines TRBV6-5 with TRBJ1-2; 8 nucleotides align to TRBD1. Germline CDR1 and CDR2: MNHEY and SVGAGI. The CDR3 is 14 amino acids. V was clipped by 0 bases and J by 6 bases; unmatched bases: 3. The CDR3 nucleotides read TGTGCCAGCAGTTACTCGGACAGGGCGGATGGCTACACCTTC. The encoded protein is CASSYSDRADGYTF.

This clonotype has at least ten counts. This chain connects TRBV20-1 to TRBJ2-5, with D possibly TRBD2 on 5 matching bases. V was pared by 3 bases and J by 1 base, with 15 bases between. Germline CDR1 DFQATT, CDR2 SNEGSKA (reference sequence). The CDR3 runs 15 residues. CDR3 in DNA: TGCAGTGCTAGCCCGGCTAGCCTAACCCAAGAGACCCAGTACTTC. This encodes CSASPASLTQETQYF.

This clonotype was recorded many times. The chain couples TRBV5-5 to TRBJ1-4; 9 nucleotides match TRBD1. CDR1 is SGHKS, CDR2 YYEKEE, per germline (reference sequence). The length of the CDR3 is 15 residues. V lost 4 bases, J lost 4 bases, and 5 bases stayed unmatched. CDR3 in amino acids: CASSSWTGDNEKLFF. Here the CDR3 DNA reads TGTGCCAGCAGCAGCTGGACAGGGGATAATGAAAAACTGTTTTTT.

Many counts were recorded for this clonotype. The chain employs TRBV5-1 and TRBJ2-7; D is uncertain. The ends were cut back, 1 base at V and 3 bases at J, with 8 bases in the middle. The CDR3 extends over 13 amino acids. Germline V gene data show CDR1 as SGHRS and CDR2 as YFSETQ. The CDR3 sequence: CASSLRADYEQYF. The CDR3 coding sequence is TGCGCCAGCAGCTTGAGAGCCGACTACGAGCAGTACTTC.

This clonotype was seen repeatedly, ten times or more. The chain uses TRBV6-6 and TRBJ1-1; no firm D call. Germline lookup yields CDR1 MNHNY and CDR2 SVGAGI (reference sequence). The CDR3 sequence is 14 residues long. Deletions cut 2 bases from V and 0 bases from J, with 7 bases between. The CDR3 spells CASSYQDLNTEAFF. In nucleotides, the CDR3 is TGTGCCAGCAGTTACCAAGACCTGAACACTGAAGCTTTCTTT.

This clonotype was seen many times. The V call is TRBV9, the J call TRBJ2-1, with 7 nucleotides matching TRBD2. V shed 1 base and J 1 base; nucleotides not matched to a gene: 2. Germline values: CDR1 SGDLS, CDR2 YYNGEE. The CDR3 covers 15 residues. CDR3 region: CASSVNGRSYNEQFF. In nucleotides, the CDR3 is TGTGCCAGCAGCGTAAACGGGAGGTCCTACAATGAGCAGTTCTTC. Based on the CDR3 plus reference TRBV9 and TRBJ2-1, the full variable domain is DSGVTQTPKHLITATGQRVTLRCSPRSGDLSVYWYQQSLDQGLQFLIQYYNGEERAKGNILERFSAQQFPDLHSELNLSSLELGDSALYFCASSVNGRSYNEQFFGPGTRLTVL.

This clonotype occurred many times. The rearrangement joins TRBV3-1 to TRBJ2-6, with 7 bases that match TRBD1. The CDR3 covers 15 residues. CDR1 and CDR2 from the germline V gene are LGHDT and YNNKEL (reference sequence). The V segment lost 5 bases and the J segment 2 bases; nucleotides outside the gene matches: 3. CDR3 residues: CASSLGQPGANVLTF. CDR3 nucleotide sequence: TGTGCCAGCAGCTTGGGACAGCCTGGGGCCAACGTCCTGACTTTC.

This clonotype was observed many times. This rearrangement joins TRBV3-1 to TRBJ2-5; D not resolved. This CDR3 is 13 amino acids long. With 2 bases removed from V and 8 bases from J, the gap between germline ends came to 12 bases. From germline, CDR1 is LGHDT and CDR2 YNNKEL (reference sequence). CDR3 in DNA: TGTGCCAGCAGCCAAACGAGGCTAGGTACCCAGTACTTC. It translates to CASSQTRLGTQYF.

This clonotype was detected ten times or more. The rearrangement joins TRBV12-3 or TRBV12-4 to TRBJ2-7; 8 bases agree with TRBD2. J lost 3 bases, V lost 6 bases, and 7 bases had no gene match. The CDR3 consists of 14 residues. CDR3 loop: CASSLAGGNYEQYF. The CDR3 DNA is TGTGCCAGCAGCCTCGCGGGGGGAAACTACGAGCAGTACTTC.

This clonotype was seen at least ten times. The rearrangement links TRBV7-2 to TRBJ2-1; 9 nucleotides agree with TRBD2. With 2 bases clipped from V and 3 bases from J, the junction kept 11 bases outside the gene matches. Germline values: CDR1 SGHTA, CDR2 FQGNSA. CDR3 length: 18 residues. The CDR3 bases are TGTGCCAGCAGCTTACGATGGGGTAGCGGGAGCAGCTACAATGAGCAGTTCTTC. Translated, it gives CASSLRWGSGSSYNEQFF.